The next 17 T cell receptor beta chains were all read from a single sample in a study of PD-L1 blockade in urothelial cancer. TCRdb keeps only in-frame clones here, not all; method: immunoSEQ multiplex PCR. The repertoire holds 35,000 to 55,000 clones, with roughly 86% as singletons. The sequences come from PBMCs, collected around atezolizumab (anti-PD-L1) treatment. The receptors originated from a man between 65 and 85 years old with urothelial cancer.

A single count supports this clone. J is TRBJ1-3 and V is TRBV5-1, with a tentative D call TRBD1 (5 bases). V was clipped by 2 bases and J by 0 bases, with 9 bases between them. The CDR3 runs to 15 residues. The germline V gene encodes CDR1 SGHRS and CDR2 YFSETQ. As DNA, the CDR3 is TGCGCCAGCAGCTTAACAGGAAGCTCTGGAAACACCATATATTTT. Translated: CASSLTGSSGNTIYF.

Here the CDR3 reads CASSEGQATSEAFF. The CDR3, as DNA: TGTGCCAGCAGCGAGGGACAGGCTACATCGGAAGCTTTCTTT. The chain has TRBV5-8 and TRBJ1-1, with TRBD1 matching over 8 bases. Germline-derived CDR1 and CDR2 are SGHTS and YDEGEE. The CDR3 loop spans 14 amino acids. V was pared by 4 bases and J by 8 bases, with 10 bases of the junction left unmatched.

This clone was seen only a few times. The V gene is TRBV4-1, the J gene TRBJ1-1; 7 bases fit TRBD1. The CDR3 runs to 14 residues. Germline V gives CDR1 MGHRA, CDR2 YSYEKL. The V segment lost 0 bases and the J segment 10 bases; nucleotides outside the gene matches: 8. CDR3 in amino acids: CASSQDTGTVGAFF. The CDR3 nucleotides read TGCGCCAGCAGCCAAGATACCGGGACAGTGGGAGCTTTCTTT.

This chain connects TRBV4-1 to TRBJ2-7; a possible D gene is TRBD2 (7 bases). The CDR3 covers 14 residues. Germline V CDR1 and CDR2: MGHRA, YSYEKL. Deletions cut 4 bases from V and 2 bases from J, with 12 bases between. The CDR3 region has the DNA TGCGCCAGCAGCCTTTTGGGGGGGCCCTACGAGCAGTACTTC. Translation: CASSLLGGPYEQYF.

The chain employs TRBV19 and TRBJ1-5; possible D gene TRBD1, 5 bases. Germline CDR1 reads LNHDA; CDR2 reads SQIVND (reference sequence). This CDR3 comprises 16 residues. Trimming cost V 3 bases and J 2 bases, with 14 bases left between them. CDR3 amino acids: CASSMGTPGGNQPQHF. The CDR3 DNA is TGTGCCAGTAGTATGGGGACTCCTGGGGGCAATCAGCCCCAGCATTTT.

The rearrangement uses TRBV19 and TRBJ1-2; D is ambiguous. Looked up from germline, CDR1 is LNHDA and CDR2 is SQIVND (reference sequence). V shed 4 bases and J shed 6 bases, with 15 bases lying between them. CDR3 length: 14 amino acids. The CDR3 bases are TGTGCCAGTAGTAAGAACTTTTATATGGATGGCTACACCTTC. Protein product: CASSKNFYMDGYTF.

The chain couples TRBV7-9 to TRBJ2-2; TRBD2 agrees at 10 bases. CDR1 and CDR2 (germline): SEHNR, FQNEAQ (reference sequence). The CDR3 length is 16 residues. Losses at the gene ends were 5 bases for V and 6 bases for J; bases not matched to a gene: 9. In DNA form, the CDR3 reads TGTGCCAGCAGCCAAAAAGCGGGAGGGCGAGCCGGGGAGCTGTTTTTT. It specifies CASSQKAGGRAGELFF.

This chain joins TRBV29-1 and TRBJ2-1, with D possibly TRBD2 on 5 matching bases. CDR1 and CDR2 (germline): SQVTM, ANQGSEA. Trimming pared 3 bases from V and 5 bases from J, leaving 8 bases between. This CDR3 has 12 residues. The CDR3 protein is CSVEAADNEQFF. DNA for the CDR3: TGCAGCGTTGAGGCAGCGGACAATGAGCAGTTCTTC.

The chain employs TRBV9 and TRBJ2-1, with TRBD2 identical over 8 bases. There are 15 residues in the CDR3. With V trimmed by 6 bases and J by 7 bases, 12 bases remained unmatched. Germline V lookup: CDR1 SGDLS, CDR2 YYNGEE. The CDR3 spells CASTRGGVSWNEQFF. CDR3 nucleotide sequence: TGTGCCAGCACCCGGGGGGGGGTTTCGTGGAATGAGCAGTTCTTC.

The gene calls are TRBV4-3 and TRBJ1-3; TRBD1 might be the D (5 bases). Trimming pared 0 bases from V and 7 bases from J, leaving 22 bases between. The V gene's germline CDR1 is LGHNA and CDR2 YSLEER. CDR3 length: 18 amino acids. CDR3 region: CASSQETGGRGVGNTIYF. CDR3 in DNA: TGCGCCAGCAGCCAAGAAACGGGGGGGAGGGGAGTGGGGAACACCATATATTTT.

Regarding this clone: One end of the junction varies from germline; a read error may be responsible. At the DNA level, this CDR3 is encoded by other sequences in the same sample as well. The genes are TRBV2 and TRBJ2-7; D possibly corresponds to TRBD1 (5 bases). The CDR3 is 14 residues long. From germline, CDR1 is SNHLY and CDR2 FYNNEI. CDR3 residues: CASMLRGQSYEQYF. The CDR3 nucleotides read TGTGCCAGCATGCTAAGGGGCCAGTCCTACGAACAGTACTTC.

The chain employs TRBV5-6 and TRBJ2-7, with D possibly matching TRBD1 (6 bases). V lost 4 bases to trimming and J lost 3 bases, with 14 bases between them. Per germline, CDR1 SGHDT and CDR2 YYEEEE. CDR3 size: 14 residues. The chain's CDR3 is CASSLATGYYEQYF. The CDR3 DNA follows: TGTGCCAGCAGCCTAGCCACAGGGTACTACGAGCAGTACTTC.

This chain links TRBV29-1 with TRBJ1-4; 8 bases fit TRBD1. Looked up from germline, CDR1 is SQVTM and CDR2 is ANQGSEA. The CDR3 covers 13 residues. The junction had 5 bases not matched to a gene; V was cut back by 7 bases and J by 4 bases. The CDR3 here is CSAWTGSNEKLFF. CDR3 nucleotides: TGCAGCGCTTGGACAGGGAGTAATGAAAAACTGTTTTTT.

V gene TRBV27 combines with J gene TRBJ2-1, with TRBD1 identical over 7 bases. V was clipped by 5 bases and J by 7 bases; unmatched bases: 11. Germline CDR1 is MNHEY and CDR2 is SMNVEV (reference sequence). CDR3 length: 15 residues. As DNA, the CDR3 is TGTGCCAGCAGTCCCCTGGACAGGAGAGGGAATGAGCAGTTCTTC. This encodes CASSPLDRRGNEQFF.

V gene TRBV5-1 combines with J gene TRBJ2-7; maybe TRBD2 (6 bases). The CDR3 extends over 14 amino acids. CDR1 and CDR2 (germline): SGHRS, YFSETQ. V was clipped by 3 bases and J by 2 bases, with 12 bases between them. The CDR3, as DNA: TGCGCCAGCAGCTACGGGACTTTACCCTACGAGCAGTACTTC. Translated: CASSYGTLPYEQYF.

The V call is TRBV5-4, the J call TRBJ2-3; the match to TRBD2 covers 9 bases. Trimming cost V 1 base and J 1 base; bases outside gene matches: 4. The CDR3 is 16 amino acids. Germline V lookup: CDR1 SGHNT, CDR2 YYREEE (reference sequence). The CDR3 DNA is TGTGCCAGCAGCTTGAGGGGCGGGAGGGGCACAGATACGCAGTATTTT. It encodes CASSLRGGRGTDTQYF.

This chain joins TRBV7-8 and TRBJ2-3, with 9 positions matching TRBD2. Germline loops: CDR1 SGHVS, CDR2 FQNEAQ. The V segment lost 1 base and the J segment 5 bases; nucleotides outside the gene matches: 10. CDR3 length: 17 residues. The CDR3 protein is CASSLGAGRGGKDTQYF. The DNA for the CDR3 is TGTGCCAGCAGCTTAGGAGCTGGGCGGGGGGGGAAAGATACGCAGTATTTT.